These T cell receptor beta chains were read from a single sample in a study of shared clonotypes between healthy human individuals. Here immunoSEQ multiplex PCR was the method, and the copy in TCRdb shows in-frame clones only, minus some. The sample lists some 2,100,000 clones; 85% to 95% were seen once. Sequencing input: naive CD8+ T cells from PBMCs. These receptors were collected from a man aged 18 to 35 in good health. Some clones in this sample may be carry-over from other donors' samples. Both conserved end residues are part of each CDR3. Each record gives: D gene, V gene, J gene, clone size, CDR3 DNA, CDR3 protein. A D gene is named only where the DNA matches it firmly. A clone size is listed for some rows: how often the clone was seen (once, few, many), or a class if it is expanded.

.,TRBV13,TRBJ2-7,.,TGTGCCAGCAGCTCGGTTGAGGGCTACGAGCAGTACTTC,CASSSVEGYEQYF
.,TRBV5-1,TRBJ2-7,.,TGCGCCAGCAGCTCGGGGGAAATCGCCTACGAGCAGTACTTC,CASSSGEIAYEQYF
.,TRBV19,TRBJ1-1,.,TGTGCCAGTACCTTCAGGAACACTGAAGCTTTCTTT,CASTFRNTEAFF
.,TRBV6-5,TRBJ2-7,.,TGTGCCAGCACCCTTCCCGGAGGCTACGAGCAGTACTTC,CASTLPGGYEQYF
.,TRBV2,TRBJ1-1,.,TGTGCCAGCAGAACAGGAACGAACACTGAAGCTTTCTTT,CASRTGTNTEAFF
TRBD2,TRBV9,TRBJ2-7,few,TGTGCCAGCAGCGTAGGGCTAGCGGGAGTCTACGAGCAGTACTTC,CASSVGLAGVYEQYF
.,TRBV7-3,TRBJ2-2,.,TGTGCCAGCAGCTTATACCCGAACACCGGGGAGCTGTTTTTT,CASSLYPNTGELFF
TRBD1,TRBV11-2,TRBJ1-1,.,TGTGCCAGCAGCTTAGGGCAGGACAGGGCCGGTGAAGCTTTCTTT,CASSLGQDRAGEAFF
.,TRBV2,TRBJ2-3,once,TGTGCCAGCAGTGACTCACCGGACGCAGATACGCAGTATTTT,CASSDSPDADTQYF
.,TRBV28,TRBJ2-3,.,TGTGCCAGCAGTTTACCGAGGGCTAGCGGCACAGATACGCAGTATTTT,CASSLPRASGTDTQYF
TRBD1,TRBV4-1,TRBJ2-7,few,TGCGCCAGCAGGGGACAGGGGGCCTCCTACGAGCAGTACTTC,CASRGQGASYEQYF
TRBD2,TRBV4-1,TRBJ2-7,once,TGCGCCAGCAGCCAAGATCGGGGCGGGGGGATAGGCGAGCAGTACTTC,CASSQDRGGGIGEQYF
TRBD2,TRBV5-4,TRBJ2-6,.,TGTGCCAGCCGGGGCACTAGCGGAGGGGGTGGGGCCAACGTCCTGACTTTC,CASRGTSGGGGANVLTF
.,TRBV28,TRBJ2-7,.,TGTGCCAGCAGTTTCCACCGGGACTTTCTCTCCTACGAGCAGTACTTC,CASSFHRDFLSYEQYF
.,TRBV28,TRBJ1-1,.,TGTGCCAGCATCCCGGGGTGGGACTACACTGAAGCTTTCTTT,CASIPGWDYTEAFF
TRBD2,TRBV10-2,TRBJ2-7,.,TGCGCCAGCACCGTAGCGGGTATACCCTACGAGCAGTACTTC,CASTVAGIPYEQYF
TRBD1,TRBV11-2,TRBJ2-7,.,TGTGCCAGCAGCTTCTTGACAGGGGGCGACGAGCAGTACTTC,CASSFLTGGDEQYF
.,TRBV18,TRBJ2-3,.,TGTGCCAGCCGCCCGACGAGGGGCACAGATACGCAGTATTTT,CASRPTRGTDTQYF
.,TRBV7-3,TRBJ2-7,few,TGTGCCAGCAGCTTACCACCGGACCCGGAGCAGTACTTC,CASSLPPDPEQYF
.,TRBV29-1,TRBJ1-1,few,TGCAGCGTCTGGGGGACTGAAGCTTTCTTT,CSVWGTEAFF
.,TRBV7-8,TRBJ1-2,.,TGTGCCAGCAGCTCCGGGGGCAGAACTTATGGCTACACCTTC,CASSSGGRTYGYTF
TRBD1,TRBV5-1,TRBJ2-7,.,TGCGCCAGCTCTGGGGACAGGGGAGCCTACGAGCAGTACTTC,CASSGDRGAYEQYF
TRBD2,TRBV9,TRBJ2-1,.,TGTGCCAGCAGCGTAGCTCTAGCGGGAGGGGATGAGCAGTTCTTC,CASSVALAGGDEQFF
TRBD1,TRBV7-9,TRBJ2-7,once,TGTGCCAGCAGCTATGTTCTCAGACAGGGAAACTACGAGCAGTACTTC,CASSYVLRQGNYEQYF
TRBD1,TRBV29-1,TRBJ1-2,.,TGCAGCGCAATATTACAGGGGAAGGACTATGGCTACACCTTC,CSAILQGKDYGYTF
.,TRBV19,TRBJ2-7,.,TGTGCCAGTAGTTTCCGGGACTCGATTTACGAGCAGTACTTC,CASSFRDSIYEQYF
.,TRBV7-9,TRBJ2-1,.,TGTGCCAGCAGCTTTGGAGTAGCGGAACTCTTC,CASSFGVAELF
TRBD1,TRBV7-9,TRBJ2-1,.,TGTGCCAGCAGCTCAGGGACAGGCCAGAACTATGAGCAGTTCTTC,CASSSGTGQNYEQFF
.,TRBV9,TRBJ1-3,once,TGTGCCAGCAGCGTAGGGGGAGGGACACTGAGTGGAAACACCATATATTTT,CASSVGGGTLSGNTIYF
TRBD1,TRBV5-3,TRBJ1-4,.,TGTGCCAGAAGCACACCCCGGGACAGGGGCAATGAAAAACTGTTTTTT,CARSTPRDRGNEKLFF
TRBD2,TRBV28,TRBJ2-7,once,TGTGCCACCGATATAACTAGCGGGAGGGCATACGAGCAGTACTTC,CATDITSGRAYEQYF
.,TRBV28,TRBJ2-1,.,TGTGCCAGCAGACCTAGAGTCGGGTACAATGAGCAGTTCTTC,CASRPRVGYNEQFF
TRBD2,TRBV14,TRBJ2-2,.,TGTGCCAGCAGCCATTTGACTAGCGGTTACACCGGGGAGCTGTTTTTT,CASSHLTSGYTGELFF
.,TRBV7-9,TRBJ2-4,.,TGTGCCAGCAGCTTAGGACACGGTTTAATGGACATTCAGTACTTC,CASSLGHGLMDIQYF
.,TRBV19,TRBJ2-7,.,TGTGCCAGTAGCCCGACTAGGATGAGCTACGAGCAGTACTTC,CASSPTRMSYEQYF
.,TRBV29-1,TRBJ1-2,.,TGCAGCGTTGAAGATTACAGGGATCTCGGCTATGGCTACACCTTC,CSVEDYRDLGYGYTF
TRBD1,TRBV19,TRBJ1-1,.,TGTGCCAGTGGACAGGGCAGCATGAACACTGAAGCTTTCTTT,CASGQGSMNTEAFF
.,TRBV19,TRBJ1-2,.,TGTGCCAGTAGTATAGACGTCGGGGGTTTTTACTATGGCTACACCTTC,CASSIDVGGFYYGYTF
.,TRBV19,TRBJ2-1,.,TGTGCCAGTAGTATTGTGGGCCAGGCAGGCAATGAGCAGTTCTTC,CASSIVGQAGNEQFF
.,TRBV6-1,TRBJ1-5,once,TGTGCCAGCAGCCAAGGGGGGGCCCAGCATTTT,CASSQGGAQHF